Below, one T cell receptor beta chain is given with its context. Its antigen is undetermined. PCR primers comprised 60 Vbeta and 13 Jbeta primers. In the source study's methods: Later, an analysis found 65 million to 85 million unique TCR beta chains, and about 10 million of these were shared. Produced via immunoSEQ multiplex PCR; TCRdb's table is partial and in-frame only. Clonal size and the V and J genes are those of that table, whereas D and trimming came from the DNA. The table lists under 150,000 clones, about two thirds of them singletons. The sample is drawn from a study of cytomegalovirus exposure and HLA in healthy donors. The study sampled nominally healthy donors, though unrecorded immune exposures were likely. Study findings and constraints: A further, later analysis showed that HLA-associated TCR beta chains (compared with equally common others) were more clonally expanded. Previously analyzed data showed that most TCR beta V segments were productive at a frequency of about 87% or about 30%.

Specimen: PBMCs. This clonotype was sampled from a man in his forties in good health and CMV-seronegative.

CDR3 sequence: CASTPTGWYGYTF. The CDR3 DNA follows: TGTGCCAGCACCCCGACAGGGTGGTATGGCTACACCTTC. This chain connects TRBV7-2 to TRBJ1-2; 7 bases line up with TRBD1. The V gene's germline CDR1 is SGHTA and CDR2 FQGNSA. The CDR3 is made up of 13 amino acids. After removal of 7 bases from V and 5 bases from J, the junction contained 7 bases not matched to a gene.